The sample holds many counts of the clone carrying this TCR beta chain. Its antigen is unidentified. The data belong to a study of T-cell memory formation after mild COVID-19. J was trimmed by 10 bases and V by 9 bases; bases with no gene match: 9. The V gene's germline CDR1 is SEHNR and CDR2 FQNEAQ (reference sequence). The CDR3 loop spans 13 amino acids. From the 5' RACE reads, TCRdb called clonotypes with MiXCR, one entry per CDR3 protein. Of roughly 350,000 distinct CDR3 sequences listed, approximately 29% are singletons. Points from the study as a whole: CD4+ contracting clones lay mainly in CM and EM, CD8+ ones in EMRA.

The V gene is TRBV7-9, the J gene TRBJ1-6; 7 bases map to TRBD1. The source material was PBMCs or a T cell subset sorted from them (not recorded which). This TCR was sampled from an adult woman who had mild COVID-19 (a few samples of this study predate the infection). Cell type and time point are not known. CDR3 nucleotide sequence: TGTGCCAGTGGAACAGGGGTCAACTCACCCCTCCACTTT. Residues: CASGTGVNSPLHF.